One T cell receptor (beta chain) is described in this entry. The antigen is not known. The data originate from a study of cytomegalovirus exposure and HLA in healthy donors. Findings and caveats of the study: Using the classifier, cytomegalovirus status was reportedly diagnosed with high specificity and sensitivity.

The protocol was immunoSEQ multiplex PCR, while the TCRdb copy is restricted to in-frame clones and leaves out a portion. The table includes 190,000 or so clones, about 80% detected once. The sample was PBMCs. This clonotype originated in a woman between 18 and 29 years old in good health and CMV-seropositive.

This CDR3 reads CASSQDVRGVHAGELFF. The DNA of the CDR3 is TGCGCCAGCAGCCAAGACGTGCGGGGGGTTCATGCCGGGGAGCTGTTTTTT. The chain employs TRBV4-3 and TRBJ2-2; TRBD2 agrees at 8 bases. Losses at the gene ends were 0 bases for V and 6 bases for J; bases not matched to a gene: 9. From germline, CDR1 is LGHNA and CDR2 YSLEER. CDR3 length equals 17 residues.